Below, 27 T cell receptor beta chains from the same sample are listed, as sequenced in a study of blood T cells in healthy people across ages. Primers used in a second PCR of roughly 6 to 11 cycles were a sample-barcoded 5' primer and a J-beta primer mix. In TCRdb, the 5' RACE reads were re-called with MiXCR into one record per CDR3 protein. The sample lists around 1,900,000 distinct CDR3 sequences; about two fifths were seen once. The specimen was blood. These receptors came from a human donor in good health.

This clonotype was found once. For the CDR3, the DNA is TGTGCCAGCAGCTTACCTTTACAGGGCTACAATGAGCAGTTCTTC. Amino acid sequence: CASSLPLQGYNEQFF. The rearrangement links TRBV7-2 to TRBJ2-1, with D possibly TRBD1 on 6 matching bases. V lost 2 bases and J lost 3, with 11 bases in between. CDR3 length: 15 amino acids. CDR1 and CDR2 from the germline V gene are SGHTA and FQGNSA.

The J gene is TRBJ2-5, the V gene TRBV15; D is tentatively TRBD1 or TRBD2 (5 bases each). V dropped 3 bases and J dropped 4 bases, with 15 bases sitting between them. This CDR3 has 15 residues. The germline V gene encodes CDR1 LNHNV and CDR2 YYDKDF (reference sequence). CDR3 residues: CATSRKTGGGETQYF. The CDR3 bases are TGTGCCACCAGCAGGAAAACAGGCGGAGGAGAGACCCAGTACTTC.

This clonotype has just a few counts. The chain joins TRBV9 to TRBJ1-2, with D tentatively TRBD1 (5 bases). The V end was cut by 2 bases, the J end by 0 bases, with 11 bases between. In germline, CDR1 is SGDLS, CDR2 YYNGEE. This CDR3 comprises 15 residues. The CDR3 spells CASSVGDGTNYGYTF. The CDR3 DNA reads as TGTGCCAGCAGCGTCGGGGACGGCACTAACTATGGCTACACCTTC.

The chain uses TRBV7-2 and TRBJ1-1; D call uncertain. Looked up from germline, CDR1 is SGHTA and CDR2 is FQGNSA. V shed 0 bases and J shed 11 bases, with 13 bases lying between them. The CDR3 totals 13 residues. CDR3 in amino acids: CASSLALDLTAFF. CDR3 DNA: TGTGCCAGCAGCTTAGCACTAGACCTGACGGCTTTCTTT.

V gene TRBV20-1 combines with J gene TRBJ2-3; 11 nucleotides agree with TRBD2. J gave up 3 bases and V 4 bases, and 6 bases lay outside the gene matches. The CDR3 extends over 15 amino acids. Germline values: CDR1 DFQATT, CDR2 SNEGSKA (reference sequence). The CDR3 bases are TGCAGTGCTACTGAATCTAGCGGGGGGACAGATACGCAGTATTTT. Translating it yields CSATESSGGTDTQYF.

This clonotype was seen a handful of times. The chain is built from TRBV27 and TRBJ1-2, with D perhaps matching TRBD1 (6 bases). The CDR3 extends over 15 amino acids. Trimming cost V 5 bases and J 3 bases, with 16 bases left between them. Germline CDR1 MNHEY, CDR2 SMNVEV (reference sequence). In DNA, the CDR3 is TGTGCCAGCAGTAACAGGGCCATGGTTGACTATGGCTACACCTTC. It encodes CASSNRAMVDYGYTF.

This clonotype was seen more than once but under ten times. The V call is TRBV4-2, the J call TRBJ2-1; D is undetermined. The CDR3 consists of 14 residues. The V end was cut by 1 base, the J end by 6 bases, with 10 bases between. Germline loops: CDR1 LGHNA, CDR2 YNFKEQ. This CDR3 reads CASSQGERRNEQFF. In DNA form, the CDR3 reads TGTGCCAGCAGCCAAGGTGAGCGTCGCAATGAGCAGTTCTTC.

V gene TRBV9 combines with J gene TRBJ2-1, with 9 bases fitting TRBD2. V shed 3 bases, J shed 9 bases, and the junction held 7 bases outside the gene matches. The germline V gene has CDR1 SGDLS and CDR2 YYNGEE. The CDR3 is 14 residues long. For the CDR3, the DNA is TGTGCCAGCAGCGCAGGGGGACTAGCAGGTGAGCAGTTCTTC. Protein product: CASSAGGLAGEQFF. The full variable domain, completed using reference TRBV9 and TRBJ2-1, is DSGVTQTPKHLITATGQRVTLRCSPRSGDLSVYWYQQSLDQGLQFLIQYYNGEERAKGNILERFSAQQFPDLHSELNLSSLELGDSALYFCASSAGGLAGEQFFGPGTRLTVL.

This clonotype was recorded a few times. The chain is built from TRBV7-9 and TRBJ2-1, with 8 bases lining up with TRBD1. From germline, CDR1 is SEHNR and CDR2 FQNEAQ (reference sequence). V shed 1 base and J 7 bases; nucleotides not matched to a gene: 6. The CDR3 covers 15 residues. CDR3 coding DNA: TGTGCCAGCAGCTTAGTATACAGGGGGTGGAATGAGCAGTTCTTC. The encoded protein is CASSLVYRGWNEQFF.

In DNA, the CDR3 is TGTGCCAGCAGCCCGCCGGGATTTGATGGCTACACCTTC. This sequence encodes CASSPPGFDGYTF. The chain has TRBV7-9 and TRBJ1-2; D gene unclear. Germline-derived CDR1 and CDR2 are SEHNR and FQNEAQ (reference sequence). This CDR3 has 13 amino acids. V lost 5 bases, J lost 6 bases, and 13 bases lay in between.

This clonotype occurred many times. The chain combines TRBV29-1 with TRBJ2-7, with D possibly being TRBD2 (7 bases). V lost 8 bases and J lost 0, with 14 bases in between. The CDR3 is 13 residues long. Germline V gene lookup returns CDR1 SQVTM and CDR2 ANQGSEA. The CDR3 DNA follows: TGCAGCTCGGGGGAGGGGGGCTCCTACGAGCAGTACTTC. Protein: CSSGEGGSYEQYF.

The V and J genes are TRBV5-6 and TRBJ2-5, with TRBD2 matching over 7 bases. V lost 7 bases to trimming and J lost 9 bases; unmatched junction nucleotides: 15. The CDR3 loop spans 14 amino acids. CDR1 is SGHDT, CDR2 YYEEEE, per germline. CDR3 protein: CASGGLGLGGSQYF. The CDR3 region has the DNA TGTGCCAGCGGGGGACTCGGACTAGGCGGGTCCCAGTACTTC.

V is TRBV4-1 and J is TRBJ2-7; TRBD2 matches at 11 bases. The CDR3 loop spans 18 amino acids. Germline assignment: CDR1 MGHRA and CDR2 YSYEKL. Trimming cost V 4 bases and J 5 bases; bases outside gene matches: 16. The CDR3 loop is CASSLKSIAGGEYNEQYF. As DNA, the CDR3 is TGCGCCAGCAGCCTTAAATCCATAGCGGGGGGGGAGTACAACGAGCAGTACTTC.

Many counts were recorded for this clonotype. The chain has TRBV20-1 and TRBJ1-2, with D tentatively TRBD1 (5 bases). The CDR3 runs 14 residues. V lost 4 bases to trimming and J lost 2 bases, with 14 bases between them. Per germline, CDR1 DFQATT and CDR2 SNEGSKA (reference sequence). The CDR3 DNA is TGCAGTGCTACTAGACCGGACATAAACTATGGCTACACCTTC. Encoded protein: CSATRPDINYGYTF.

V usage is TRBV4-3 and J usage is TRBJ1-1; D remains unclear. Germline loops: CDR1 LGHNA, CDR2 YSLEER. The V end was cut by 0 bases, the J end by 4 bases, with 12 bases between. The CDR3 length is 15 residues. The CDR3: CASSQELGTFTEAFF. CDR3 DNA sequence: TGCGCCAGCAGCCAAGAGTTGGGAACTTTCACTGAAGCTTTCTTT.

This clonotype has a handful of counts. The chain uses TRBV12-3 or TRBV12-4 and TRBJ1-2, with unresolved D. The V end was cut by 3 bases, the J end by 10 bases, with 12 bases between. CDR3 length: 12 amino acids. The CDR3 nucleotides read TGTGCCAGCAGTTTGGAGATTCGGGACTACACCTTC. Amino acid sequence: CASSLEIRDYTF.

This clonotype has just a few counts. The chain recombines TRBV5-1 with TRBJ2-4; D is uncertain. Germline V gene lookup returns CDR1 SGHRS and CDR2 YFSETQ. With 4 bases removed from V and 5 bases from J, the gap between germline ends came to 10 bases. The CDR3 spans 13 residues. In DNA form, the CDR3 reads TGCGCCAGCAGCCGGACCCCCCAAAACATTCAGTACTTC. Protein: CASSRTPQNIQYF. Full variable domain (remainder filled in from reference TRBV5-1 and TRBJ2-4): KAGVTQTPRYLIKTRGQQVTLSCSPISGHRSVSWYQQTPGQGLQFLFEYFSETQRNKGNFPGRFSGRQFSNSRSEMNVSTLELGDSALYLCASSRTPQNIQYFGAGTRLSVL.

The V gene is TRBV10-3, the J gene TRBJ2-3; TRBD1 or TRBD2 may be the D gene (6 bases each). Germline V gene lookup returns CDR1 ENHRY and CDR2 SYGVKD. V lost 6 bases and J lost 4, with 14 bases in between. The CDR3 has 14 residues. CDR3 in DNA: TGTGCCATCAGCTCTGAGGGGGGCCCAGATACGCAGTATTTT. Amino acid sequence: CAISSEGGPDTQYF.

This clonotype was counted only a few times. The chain combines TRBV28 with TRBJ2-4; D may be TRBD1 or TRBD2 (6 bases each). Germline CDR1 reads MDHEN; CDR2 reads SYDVKM. The CDR3 is 16 amino acids. The V and J ends lost 2 bases and 6 bases respectively, with 17 bases between them. CDR3 sequence (DNA): TGTGCCAGCAGTTTAATCCCAGCGAGGGGGGCAAACATTCAGTACTTC. Translation: CASSLIPARGANIQYF. Filled out from reference TRBV28 and TRBJ2-4, the complete variable domain reads DVKVTQSSRYLVKRTGEKVFLECVQDMDHENMFWYRQDPGLGLRLIYFSYDVKMKEKGDIPEGYSVSREKKERFSLILESASTNQTSMYLCASSLIPARGANIQYFGAGTRLSVL.

This clonotype was counted at least ten times. The chain employs TRBV20-1 and TRBJ2-4; TRBD1 matches at 7 bases. Trimming at V came to 3 bases and at J to 2 bases, leaving 7 bases not matched to a gene. CDR3 length: 15 amino acids. Germline V CDR1 and CDR2: DFQATT, SNEGSKA (reference sequence). In DNA, the CDR3 is TGCAGTGCTAGTAAGGACAGGCCCACCAAAAACATTCAGTACTTC. This gives the protein CSASKDRPTKNIQYF.

This clonotype was recorded a few times. The chain is built from TRBV29-1 and TRBJ1-2, with D unresolved. The ends were cut back, 3 bases at V and 8 bases at J, with 13 bases in the middle. CDR3 length: 12 residues. Germline-derived CDR1 and CDR2 are SQVTM and ANQGSEA. In DNA, the CDR3 is TGCAGCGTTGAGCCCGCCAGAGGGGGCTACACCTTC. Amino acids: CSVEPARGGYTF.

J is TRBJ1-4 and V is TRBV10-2; 8 bases map to TRBD1. Trimming took 1 base from V and 8 from J; bases not matched to a gene: 6. The CDR3 extends over 15 amino acids. Germline assignment: CDR1 WSHSY and CDR2 SAAADI. The CDR3 spells CASSEFGQGVEKLFF. The CDR3, as DNA: TGCGCCAGCAGTGAGTTTGGACAGGGTGTCGAAAAACTGTTTTTT.

The chain joins TRBV4-3 to TRBJ2-3; perhaps D is TRBD1 or TRBD2 (5 bases each). The CDR3 length is 16 residues. Germline CDR1 and CDR2: LGHNA and YSLEER. V dropped 0 bases and J dropped 2 bases, with 12 bases sitting between them. CDR3 in amino acids: CASSQEVGTFTDTQYF. CDR3 DNA: TGCGCCAGCAGCCAAGAGGTCGGGACCTTCACAGATACGCAGTATTTT.

The chain links TRBV7-2 to TRBJ1-2; D is undetermined. Germline V gene data show CDR1 as SGHTA and CDR2 as FQGNSA. The CDR3 is 12 residues long. The V gene lost 5 bases and the J gene lost 10 bases, with 14 bases spanning the gap. The CDR3 spells CASSLGPGPYTF. The CDR3 DNA reads as TGTGCCAGCAGCCTGGGTCCCGGCCCCTACACCTTC.

V usage is TRBV7-2 and J usage is TRBJ2-1; D not certain. The CDR3 sequence is 14 residues long. CDR1 SGHTA and CDR2 FQGNSA come from the germline V gene. V lost 2 bases to trimming and J lost 2 bases, with 7 bases between them. The CDR3 spells CASSLMAAYNEQFF. The CDR3 DNA follows: TGTGCCAGCAGCTTAATGGCAGCCTACAATGAGCAGTTCTTC. Full variable domain (remainder filled in from reference TRBV7-2 and TRBJ2-1): GAGVSQSPSNKVTEKGKDVELRCDPISGHTALYWYRQSLGQGLEFLIYFQGNSAPDKSGLPSDRFSAERTGGSVSTLTIQRTQQEDSAVYLCASSLMAAYNEQFFGPGTRLTVL.

This clonotype came up a few times. The chain is built from TRBV20-1 and TRBJ2-3; TRBD1 aligns across 7 bases. CDR1 is DFQATT, CDR2 SNEGSKA, per germline (reference sequence). This CDR3 is built from 16 residues. J was trimmed by 2 bases and V by 6 bases; bases with no gene match: 14. CDR3 in DNA: TGCAGTGCCGTCCAAGGGGGCAGGCAATTCACAGATACGCAGTATTTT. Its translation is CSAVQGGRQFTDTQYF.

The chain is built from TRBV20-1 and TRBJ1-2; 9 nucleotides match TRBD1. Germline V gene lookup returns CDR1 DFQATT and CDR2 SNEGSKA (reference sequence). The trim removed 6 bases at V and 7 bases at J, leaving 18 bases unmatched. This CDR3 is built from 16 residues. CDR3 sequence reads: CSAVPHRDRETGGYTF. The DNA for the CDR3 is TGCAGTGCCGTCCCTCACCGGGACAGGGAAACAGGTGGCTACACCTTC.